Listed here is a single TCR beta chain. No cognate antigen has been identified for it. No qualities accompany the bases; no much larger clone lies one base away. The library was prepared using 5' RACE. TCRdb lists the instrument as Illumina HiSeq 2500. A second PCR of about 6 to 11 cycles was run with a J-beta primer mix and a sample-barcoded 5' primer. Each TCR beta cDNA molecule received a unique molecular identifier from a template-switch 5' adaptor carrying 12 random nucleotides. Each sample yielded at least 2.5 million CDR3-containing paired-end reads. The Mint cDNA synthesis kit, primed by a TRBC-specific oligonucleotide, was used to synthesize first-strand cDNA from all RNA. Following uracil-DNA glycosylase treatment, a first 18-cycle PCR with universal primers M1SS and BC2_uni_R was performed on all cDNA. For the original study's pipeline: Normalization of each sample was performed by random selection of 1 million high-quality reads, each carrying a distinct molecular identifier. Reads sharing molecular identifiers were discarded rather than binned into consensus sequences. MiTCR, set to a Q25 quality threshold and the strictest error-elimination algorithm, was used for CDR3 identification, clonotype clustering and error correction. A nonparametric unseen species model with Euler transformation was used to estimate a lower bound on total TCR beta diversity. The public reads were run again by TCRdb, first through fastp at Q25 and then through MiXCR, and only productive beta chains were kept. Each CDR3 protein appears once, grouped with its most common genes and DNA. For this entry, the V and J calls and clone size follow TCRdb and not the study's own pipeline. In this sample the table shows about 1.4 million distinct CDR3 sequences, almost 60% of which occur a single time. About 6.7% of the sample comes from the top ten.

The record originates from a study of blood T cells in healthy people across ages (dated by TCRdb to 2015 to 2017). In terms of the full investigation: In model experiments, template switching captured roughly one uniquely barcoded TCR beta cDNA molecule for every two T cells. Using the same blood draw, the study looked at two additional independent replicas of 1 million unique cDNA reads for two donors, one aged 18 to 30 and the other aged 80 or older. The study measured age-related changes in TCR beta repertoire diversity using deep sequencing normalized with unique cDNA molecular identifiers. Donors were grouped into four age groups: young (average approximately 16 years), middle-aged (around 39), aged (around 60) and long-lived (just over 80). To avoid experimental bias, donors of different ages were spread randomly across the sequencing lanes.

Based on the germline V gene, the CDR1 and CDR2 sequences are SGHTA and FQGNSA. V trim: 5 bases; J trim: 1 base; unmatched bases: 6. Including the terminal cysteine and phenylalanine, the CDR3 comprises 16 residues. CDR3 DNA only is kept here, 48 bases in frame from base 1. The research as a whole found: The CMV infection status of donors was not known, potentially confounding age-related changes in expanded clonotypes. Total diversity estimates from one million sequenced T cells were considered lower bounds and underestimates. Bulk unsorted PBMC profiling prevented conclusive comparison of naive and antigen-experienced compartments. As age increased, observed TCR beta diversity per million T cells dropped in a roughly linear way, and a significant reduction was already evident by age 40. Compared with the aged group, the long-lived group had more naive CD4+ T cells, fewer expanded clones and increased TCR diversity, suggesting age selection. Observed TCR beta diversity correlated strongly with the percentage of naive T cells measured by flow cytometry.

Donors were a few dozen systemically healthy Caucasian individuals from Russia aged roughly 6 to 90 years. About 9.6 milliliters of peripheral blood were collected from each donor into EDTA-treated Vacutainer tubes. Ficoll-Paque density-gradient centrifugation was used to isolate PBMCs, with at least 6 million obtained per sample. Trizol reagent was used to extract total RNA from the PBMCs, yielding at least 5.5 micrograms per sample. For every donor, flow cytometry on a PBMC aliquot measured the percentage of naive CD45RAhigh/CD27high T cells. The chain uses TRBV7-2 and TRBJ2-3; 10 bases in the junction line up with TRBD2. Sample: blood. The clonotype originates from a man aged 18 to 30 in good health. The DNA sequence reads TGTGCCAGCAGCACTGGCGGGACTAGCGGCACAGATACGCAGTATTTT. This gives the protein CASSTGGTSGTDTQYF.